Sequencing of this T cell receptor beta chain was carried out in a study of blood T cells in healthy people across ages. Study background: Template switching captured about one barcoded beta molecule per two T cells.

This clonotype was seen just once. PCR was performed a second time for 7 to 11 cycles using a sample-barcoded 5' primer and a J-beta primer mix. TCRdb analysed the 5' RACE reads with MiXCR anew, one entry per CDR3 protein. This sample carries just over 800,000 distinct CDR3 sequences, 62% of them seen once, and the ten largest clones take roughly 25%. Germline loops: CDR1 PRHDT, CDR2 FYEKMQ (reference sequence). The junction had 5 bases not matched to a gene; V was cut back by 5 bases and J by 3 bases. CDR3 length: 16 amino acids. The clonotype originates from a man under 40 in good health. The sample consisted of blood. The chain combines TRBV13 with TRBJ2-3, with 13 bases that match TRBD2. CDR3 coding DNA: TGTGCCAGCAGCCATACGACTAGCGGGGGGACAGATACGCAGTATTTT. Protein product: CASSHTTSGGTDTQYF.